This T cell receptor (beta chain) was identified during a study of CD4 T cells in relation to SARS-CoV-2 and coronaviruses. Overall study: ViraFEST: roughly ten-day antigen culture of PBMCs, then TCR beta CDR3 sequencing. The restricting HLA molecule for shared crossreactive spike epitopes was mapped.

On this clone: Antigen specificity is unknown.

V shed 3 bases and J 0 bases; nucleotides not matched to a gene: 9. In germline, CDR1 is DFQATT, CDR2 SNEGSKA (reference sequence). This CDR3 spans 18 amino acids. The repertoire was sequenced with immunoSEQ multiplex PCR; TCRdb's copy has only in-frame clones and lacks some. The data contain about 19,000 clones, about three quarters of them singletons. The unexposed donors gave CD4+ T cells in about 2011-2019, prior to COVID-19. CD4+ T cells were isolated from the cells after about nine days of culture. Cells permitting, SARS-CoV-2 S/N and four cold-coronavirus spikes were tested on unexposed-donor CD4+ T cells. Cultures received half-medium IL-2 refreshes on days 3 and 7.

The material sequenced was CD4+ T cells from PBMCs, cultured in vitro. The clonotype comes from a human donor in good health. The chain joins TRBV20-1 to TRBJ2-7, with TRBD2 matching over 15 bases. CDR3 sequence reads: CSASPGTSGRSGSYEQYF. The CDR3 DNA sequence: TGCAGTGCTAGTCCCGGGACTAGCGGGAGGTCCGGCTCCTACGAGCAGTACTTC.